This TCR beta chain was recovered during a study of STAT3 mutations in large granular lymphocyte leukemia (dated by TCRdb to the late 2010s). Describing the broader study: About half of the T-LGLL patients who underwent longitudinal sequencing carried canonical activating STAT3 mutations. More than half of T-LGLL patients received one or more immunosuppressive therapy regimens, with hematologic response in roughly 40% of those treated. For each patient, sequencing was performed at an average of around 4.2 time points, with a range of 2 to 8 samplings. As controls within the study, a couple of patients with natural killer LGL leukemia were also sequenced longitudinally. Roughly 19 representative T-LGLL cases were selected from an initial cohort of about 200 LGL patients for longitudinal TCRbeta and STAT3 sequencing. Patients with T-cell large granular lymphocyte leukemia underwent serial deep sequencing of TCRbeta CDR3 and STAT3 to reconstruct clonal hierarchy and dynamics. The investigation overall reported the following: Because no samples were available when a clone first appeared, clonal expansion was inferred from samplings taken at other points. Persisting codominant clonotypes in some patients meant a small but highly pathogenic clone may have been missed. Several patients had a dominant TCR clone burden greater than the STAT3 mutant burden, which suggests that the STAT3 mutation arose secondarily within a clone that had already expanded. All T-LGLL patients had at least one immunodominant TCRbeta clonotype, and roughly half had multiple immunodominant subclonotypes. TCR clonotype switching after therapy was observed in 6 of 18 patients, and all newly emerging clones were found to be STAT3 wild type. The linking of therapy response to changes in TCR clonal burden was complicated by variable intervals between samplings and differing treatment regimens.

An Illumina MiSeq was used to sequence the TCRbeta libraries, yielding an average of approximately 41,000 productive templates per sample. TCRbeta CDR3 libraries were generated with the immunoSEQ assay using multiplex PCR amplification. In the original analysis: Repertoire diversity was computed as previously defined, with values near 0 indicating extremely monoclonal samples. Drawn from immuneACCESS, this table holds only the in-frame rearrangements with V and J called that TCRdb kept. Clones are partly lost; checked studies trace under half to an unresolved V gene and leave the rest unexplained. V and J calls plus clone size are reproduced from that table; the DNA served to infer D and trimming. Here the sample has 40,000 to 50,000 clones; about three quarters occur a single time. Around 0.39% of the sample goes to the ten largest clones. A note on this clone: Its binding antigen is unknown. No per-base quality is available; no much larger clone lies one base away.

DNA was extracted from blood mononuclear cells, with the same DNA used for both TCR and STAT3 sequencing. Via the germline V gene (reference sequence), CDR1 is SGHNT and CDR2 YYREEE. Trimming removed 3 bases from V and 2 bases from J, leaving 6 bases between the germline ends. The CDR3 spans 12 residues, from the cysteine through the phenylalanine. CDR3 DNA is the only sequence kept; it has 36 bases, read in frame from the first base. This TCR was recovered from a human donor with T large granular lymphocyte leukemia. Some clones in this sample may be carry-over from other donors' samples. Recombination linked TRBV5-4 to TRBJ2-7, with an unclear D gene assignment. The sequenced sample consisted of PBMCs. In nucleotides, the sequence is TGTGCCAGCAGCTCCTCCCCCTACGAGCAGTACTTC. Translated, it reads CASSSSPYEQYF.